This TCR beta chain was identified during a study of cytomegalovirus exposure and HLA in healthy donors. Across the whole study: The roughly 130 validation repertoires used the same platform as the roughly 670 first-cohort repertoires, a later analysis reported.

Assay used: immunoSEQ multiplex PCR; TCRdb lists only in-frame clones, some missing. The sample carries roughly 70,000 clones, approximately 96% recorded once. Notes on this clone: Antigen: not known.

The CDR3 is 16 residues long. Trimming pared 4 bases from V and 0 bases from J, leaving 14 bases between. Germline loops: CDR1 SGHDT, CDR2 YYEEEE. Study-wide results and caveats: CMV antigen specificity of three CMV-associated chains was confirmed in vitro. The authors enumerated 150 to 200 TCR beta chains as linked to cytomegalovirus.

The clonotype comes from a woman between 18 and 30 years old in good health and CMV-seropositive. The J gene is TRBJ1-3, the V gene TRBV5-6; TRBD1 is a possible D gene (6 bases). Sequencing was done on a sample of PBMCs. The chain's CDR3 is CASSGTGGYSGNTIYF. For the CDR3, the DNA is TGTGCCAGCAGCGGGACGGGGGGCTACTCTGGAAACACCATATATTTT.